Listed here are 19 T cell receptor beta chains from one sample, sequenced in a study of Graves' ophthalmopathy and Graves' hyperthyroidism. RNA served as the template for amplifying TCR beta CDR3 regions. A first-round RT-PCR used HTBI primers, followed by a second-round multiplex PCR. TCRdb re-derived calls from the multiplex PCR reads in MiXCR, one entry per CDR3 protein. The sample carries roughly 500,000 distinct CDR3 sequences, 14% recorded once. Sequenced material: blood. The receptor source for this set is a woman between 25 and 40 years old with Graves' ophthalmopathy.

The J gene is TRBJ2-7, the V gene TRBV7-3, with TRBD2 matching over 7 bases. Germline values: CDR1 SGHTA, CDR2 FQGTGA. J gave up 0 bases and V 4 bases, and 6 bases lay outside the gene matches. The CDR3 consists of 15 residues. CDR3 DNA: TGTGCCAGCAGCTACGGAAGCGGGGCCTCCTACGAGCAGTACTTC. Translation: CASSYGSGASYEQYF. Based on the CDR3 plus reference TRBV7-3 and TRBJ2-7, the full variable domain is GAGVSQTPSNKVTEKGKYVELRCDPISGHTALYWYRQSLGQGPEFLIYFQGTGAADDSGLPNDRFFAVRPEGSVSTLKIQRTERGDSAVYLCASSYGSGASYEQYFGPGTRLTVT.

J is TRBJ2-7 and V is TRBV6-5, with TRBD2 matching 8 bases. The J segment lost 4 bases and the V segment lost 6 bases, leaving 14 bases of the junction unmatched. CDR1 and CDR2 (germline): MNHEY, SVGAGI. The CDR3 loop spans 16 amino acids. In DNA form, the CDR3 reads TGTGCCAGCAGCTTAGGGGTCCGGGGGGGCCAATACGAGCAGTACTTC. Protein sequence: CASSLGVRGGQYEQYF.

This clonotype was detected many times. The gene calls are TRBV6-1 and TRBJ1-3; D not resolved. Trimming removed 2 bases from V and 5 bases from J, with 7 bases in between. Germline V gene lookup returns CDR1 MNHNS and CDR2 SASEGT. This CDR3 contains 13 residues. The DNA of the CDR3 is TGTGCCAGCAGTGAATTCCTCAGAAACACCATATATTTT. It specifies CASSEFLRNTIYF.

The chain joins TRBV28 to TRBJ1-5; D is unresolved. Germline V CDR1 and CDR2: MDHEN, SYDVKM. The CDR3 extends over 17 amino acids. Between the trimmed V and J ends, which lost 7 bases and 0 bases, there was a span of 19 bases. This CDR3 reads CASTLVGSGYSNQPQHF. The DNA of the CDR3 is TGTGCCAGCACCTTAGTTGGGTCAGGATATAGCAATCAGCCCCAGCATTTT.

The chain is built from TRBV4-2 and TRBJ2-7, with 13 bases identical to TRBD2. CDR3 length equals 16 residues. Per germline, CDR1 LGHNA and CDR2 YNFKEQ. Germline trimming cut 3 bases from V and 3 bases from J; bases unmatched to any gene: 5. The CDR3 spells CASSHGLAGEHYEQYF. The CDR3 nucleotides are TGTGCCAGCAGCCATGGACTAGCGGGAGAACACTACGAGCAGTACTTC.

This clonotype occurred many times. The CDR3 here is CAWSVRASTRPSTEAFF. CDR3 coding DNA: TGTGCCTGGAGTGTACGGGCATCTACTAGACCGAGTACTGAAGCTTTCTTT. The rearrangement links TRBV30 to TRBJ1-1; D call uncertain. CDR1 and CDR2 (germline): GTSNPN, SVGIG (reference sequence). The CDR3 covers 17 residues. Trimming shortened V by 0 bases and J by 5 bases, and 22 bases separated the two germline ends. Looking up the rest from reference TRBV30 and TRBJ1-1 gives the full variable domain: SQTIHQWPATLVQPVGSPLSLECTVEGTSNPNLYWYRQAAGRGLQLLFYSVGIGQISSEVPQNLSASRPQDRQFILSSKKLLLSDSGFYLCAWSVRASTRPSTEAFFGQGTRLTVV.

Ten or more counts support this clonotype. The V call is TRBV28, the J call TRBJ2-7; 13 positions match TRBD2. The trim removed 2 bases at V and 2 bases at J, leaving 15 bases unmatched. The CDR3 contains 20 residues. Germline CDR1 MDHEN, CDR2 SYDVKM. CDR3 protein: CASSLGRTSGGPFPPYEQYF. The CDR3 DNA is TGTGCCAGCAGTTTAGGCCGGACTAGCGGGGGCCCTTTTCCGCCCTACGAGCAGTACTTC.

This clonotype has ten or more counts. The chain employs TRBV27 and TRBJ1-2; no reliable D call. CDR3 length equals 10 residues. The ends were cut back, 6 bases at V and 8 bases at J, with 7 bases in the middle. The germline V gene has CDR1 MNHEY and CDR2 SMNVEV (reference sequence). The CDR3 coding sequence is TGTGCCAGCAGCTCCGGGGGCTACACCTTC. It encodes CASSSGGYTF.

The CDR3 sequence: CASSIEGAGTGELFF. The CDR3, as DNA: TGTGCCAGTAGTATTGAGGGGGCCGGCACCGGGGAGCTGTTTTTT. This chain connects TRBV19 to TRBJ2-2, with 7 positions matching TRBD1. Looked up from germline, CDR1 is LNHDA and CDR2 is SQIVND (reference sequence). The V gene end was trimmed by 3 bases and the J gene end by 4 bases; junction bases not matched to a gene: 5. The CDR3 runs to 15 residues.

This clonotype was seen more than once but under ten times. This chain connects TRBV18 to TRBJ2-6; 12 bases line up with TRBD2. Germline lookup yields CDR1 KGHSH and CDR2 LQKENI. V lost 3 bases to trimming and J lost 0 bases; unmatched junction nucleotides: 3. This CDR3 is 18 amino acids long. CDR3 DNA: TGTGCCAGCTCACCGGGACTAGCGGGCCTCTCTGGGGCCAACGTCCTGACTTTC. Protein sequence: CASSPGLAGLSGANVLTF.

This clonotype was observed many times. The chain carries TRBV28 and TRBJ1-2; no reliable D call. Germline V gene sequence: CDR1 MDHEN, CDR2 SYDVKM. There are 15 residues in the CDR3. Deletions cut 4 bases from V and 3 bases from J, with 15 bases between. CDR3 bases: TGTGCCAGCAGTTACTCTCCGGACGGCTACTATGGCTACACCTTC. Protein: CASSYSPDGYYGYTF.

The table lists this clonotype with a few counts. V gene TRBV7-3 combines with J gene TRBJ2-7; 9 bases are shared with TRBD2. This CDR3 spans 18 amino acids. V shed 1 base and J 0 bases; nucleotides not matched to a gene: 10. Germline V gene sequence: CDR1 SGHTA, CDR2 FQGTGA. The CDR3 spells CASSLSTSGRTFSYEQYF. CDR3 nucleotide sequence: TGTGCCAGCAGCTTAAGTACCAGCGGGAGGACATTCTCCTACGAGCAGTACTTC.

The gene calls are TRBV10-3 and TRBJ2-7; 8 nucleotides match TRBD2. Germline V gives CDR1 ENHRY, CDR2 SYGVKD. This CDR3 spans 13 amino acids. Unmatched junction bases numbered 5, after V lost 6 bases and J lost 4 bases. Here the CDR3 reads CAIRQREKYEQYF. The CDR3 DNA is TGTGCCATCAGACAGCGGGAGAAGTACGAGCAGTACTTC.

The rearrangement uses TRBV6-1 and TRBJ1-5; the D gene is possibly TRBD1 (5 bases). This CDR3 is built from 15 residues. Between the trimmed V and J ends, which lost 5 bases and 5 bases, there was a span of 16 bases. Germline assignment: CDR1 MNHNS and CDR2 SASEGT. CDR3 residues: CASSPAGGVDQPQHF. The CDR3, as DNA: TGTGCCAGCAGTCCTGCTGGGGGGGTCGATCAGCCCCAGCATTTT.

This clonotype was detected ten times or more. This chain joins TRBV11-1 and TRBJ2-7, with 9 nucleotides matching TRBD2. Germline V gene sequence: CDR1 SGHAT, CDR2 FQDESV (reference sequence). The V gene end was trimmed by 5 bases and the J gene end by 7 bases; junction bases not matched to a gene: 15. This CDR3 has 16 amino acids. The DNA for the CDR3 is TGTGCCAGCAGCCGGGGGAGCGGGAGGTCATCGGGTGAGCAGTACTTC. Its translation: CASSRGSGRSSGEQYF.

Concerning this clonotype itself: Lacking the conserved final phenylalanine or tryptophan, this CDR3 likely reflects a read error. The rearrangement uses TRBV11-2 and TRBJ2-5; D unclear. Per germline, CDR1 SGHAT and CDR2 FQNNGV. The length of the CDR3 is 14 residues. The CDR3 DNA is TGTGCCAGCAGCCGAGAGCATCCACAAGAGGCCCAGTACTTG. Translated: CASSREHPQEAQYL.

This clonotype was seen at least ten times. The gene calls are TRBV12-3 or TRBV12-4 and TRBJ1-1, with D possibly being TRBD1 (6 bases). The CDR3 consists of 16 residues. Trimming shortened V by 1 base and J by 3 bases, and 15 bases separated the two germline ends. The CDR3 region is CASSLVTGGGHTEAFF. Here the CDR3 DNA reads TGTGCCAGCAGTTTAGTGACAGGCGGGGGGCACACTGAAGCTTTCTTT.

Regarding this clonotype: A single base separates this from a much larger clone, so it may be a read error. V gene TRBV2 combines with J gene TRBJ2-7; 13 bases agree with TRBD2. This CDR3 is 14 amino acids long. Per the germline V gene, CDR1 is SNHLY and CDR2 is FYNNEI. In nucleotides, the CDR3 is TGTGCCTGCAGGAGACTAGCGGGAGGAGGGGAGCAGTACTTC. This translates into CACRRLAGGGEQYF.

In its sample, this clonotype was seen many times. CDR3 nucleotide sequence: TGTGCCAGTAGTATCTCCAGACAGATCCCTACCGGGGAGCTGTTTTTT. Its protein product is CASSISRQIPTGELFF. The J gene is TRBJ2-2, the V gene TRBV19, with TRBD1 as a possible D gene (5 bases). The CDR3 runs 16 residues. Germline V gives CDR1 LNHDA, CDR2 SQIVND (reference sequence). V shed 3 bases and J shed 5 bases, with 16 bases lying between them.